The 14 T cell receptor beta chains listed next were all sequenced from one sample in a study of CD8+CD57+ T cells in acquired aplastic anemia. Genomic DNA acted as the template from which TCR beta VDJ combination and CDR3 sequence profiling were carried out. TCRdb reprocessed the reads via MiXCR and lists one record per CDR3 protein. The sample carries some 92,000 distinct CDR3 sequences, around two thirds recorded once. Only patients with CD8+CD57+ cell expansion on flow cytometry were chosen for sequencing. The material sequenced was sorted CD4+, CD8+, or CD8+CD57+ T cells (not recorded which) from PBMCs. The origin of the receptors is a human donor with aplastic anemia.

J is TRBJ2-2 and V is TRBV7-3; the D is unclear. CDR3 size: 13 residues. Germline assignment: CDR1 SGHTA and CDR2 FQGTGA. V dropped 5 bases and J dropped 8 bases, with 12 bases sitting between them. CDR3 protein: CASSPTVTGELFF. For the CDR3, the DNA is TGTGCCAGCAGCCCCACCGTTACAGGGGAGCTGTTTTTT.

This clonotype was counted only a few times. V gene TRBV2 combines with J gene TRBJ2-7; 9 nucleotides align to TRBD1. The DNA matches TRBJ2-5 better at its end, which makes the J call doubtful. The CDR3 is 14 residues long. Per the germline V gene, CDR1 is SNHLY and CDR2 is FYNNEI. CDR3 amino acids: CASSVGQGQETQYF. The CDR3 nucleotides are TGTGCCAGCAGTGTGGGACAGGGCCAAGAGACCCAGTACTTC.

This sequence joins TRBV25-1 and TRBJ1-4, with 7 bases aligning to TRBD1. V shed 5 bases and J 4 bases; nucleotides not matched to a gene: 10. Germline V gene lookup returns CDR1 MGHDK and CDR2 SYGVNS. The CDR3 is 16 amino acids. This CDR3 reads CASSPGGQRDNEKLFF. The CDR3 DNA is TGTGCCAGCAGTCCGGGGGGACAGCGTGATAATGAAAAACTGTTTTTT. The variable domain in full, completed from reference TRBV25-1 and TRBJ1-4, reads EADIYQTPRYLVIGTGKKITLECSQTMGHDKMYWYQQDPGMELHLIHYSYGVNSTEKGDLSSESTVSRIRTEHFPLTLESARPSHTSQYLCASSPGGQRDNEKLFFGSGTQLSVL.

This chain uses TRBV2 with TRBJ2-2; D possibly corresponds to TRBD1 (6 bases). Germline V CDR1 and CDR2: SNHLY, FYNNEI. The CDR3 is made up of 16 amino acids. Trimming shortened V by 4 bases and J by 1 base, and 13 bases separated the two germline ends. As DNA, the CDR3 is TGTGCCAGCAGTGCAAGTGACAGGTGGAACACCGGGGAGCTGTTTTTT. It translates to CASSASDRWNTGELFF.

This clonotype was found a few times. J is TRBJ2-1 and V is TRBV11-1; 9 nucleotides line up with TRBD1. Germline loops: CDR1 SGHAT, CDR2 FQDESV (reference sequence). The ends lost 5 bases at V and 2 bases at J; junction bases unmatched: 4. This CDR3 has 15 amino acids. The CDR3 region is CASSPGQGPYNEQFF. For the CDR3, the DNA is TGTGCCAGCAGCCCCGGACAGGGGCCCTACAATGAGCAGTTCTTC. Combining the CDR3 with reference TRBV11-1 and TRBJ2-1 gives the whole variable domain EAEVAQSPRYKITEKSQAVAFWCDPISGHATLYWYRQILGQGPELLVQFQDESVVDDSQLPKDRFSAERLKGVDSTLKIQPAELGDSAMYLCASSPGQGPYNEQFFGPGTRLTVL.

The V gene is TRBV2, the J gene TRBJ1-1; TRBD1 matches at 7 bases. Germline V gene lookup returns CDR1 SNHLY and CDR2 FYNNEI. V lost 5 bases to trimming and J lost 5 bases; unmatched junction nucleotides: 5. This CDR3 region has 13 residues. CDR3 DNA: TGTGCCAGCAGTTCGGACAGGACGACTGAAGCTTTCTTT. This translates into CASSSDRTTEAFF.

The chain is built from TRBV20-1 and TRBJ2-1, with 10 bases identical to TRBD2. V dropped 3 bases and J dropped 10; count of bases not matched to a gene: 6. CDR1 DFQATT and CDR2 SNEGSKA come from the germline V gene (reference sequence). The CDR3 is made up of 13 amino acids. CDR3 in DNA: TGCAGTGCTAGGTTAGCGGGAGGACAAGAGCAGTTCTTC. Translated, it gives CSARLAGGQEQFF.

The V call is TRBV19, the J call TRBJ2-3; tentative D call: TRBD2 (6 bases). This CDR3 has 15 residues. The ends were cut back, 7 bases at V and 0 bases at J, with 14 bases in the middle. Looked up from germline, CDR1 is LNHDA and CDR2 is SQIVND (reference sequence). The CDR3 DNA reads TGTGCCAGTATTCAAACCGGGACTAGCACAGATACGCAGTATTTT. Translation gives CASIQTGTSTDTQYF.

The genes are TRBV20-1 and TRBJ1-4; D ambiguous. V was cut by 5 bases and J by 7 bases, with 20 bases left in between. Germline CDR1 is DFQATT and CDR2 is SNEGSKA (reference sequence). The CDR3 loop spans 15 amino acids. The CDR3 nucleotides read TGCAGTGCTCCGAACCGGGCCCAGCTAGGTGAAAAACTGTTTTTT. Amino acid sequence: CSAPNRAQLGEKLFF.

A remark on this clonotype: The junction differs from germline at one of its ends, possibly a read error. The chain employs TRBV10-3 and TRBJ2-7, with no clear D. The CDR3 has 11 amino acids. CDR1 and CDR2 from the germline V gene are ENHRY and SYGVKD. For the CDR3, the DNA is TGTGCCATCAGTAGCAGCTACGAGCGGTACTTC. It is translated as CAISSSYERYF.

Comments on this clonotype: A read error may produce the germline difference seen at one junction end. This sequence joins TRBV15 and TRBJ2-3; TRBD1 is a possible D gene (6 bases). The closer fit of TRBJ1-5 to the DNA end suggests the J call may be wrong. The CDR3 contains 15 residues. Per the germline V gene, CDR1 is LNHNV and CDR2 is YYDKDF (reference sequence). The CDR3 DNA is TGTGCCACCAACAGAGGGGGGGCAGGCACAGATACGCAGCATTTT. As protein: CATNRGGAGTDTQHF.

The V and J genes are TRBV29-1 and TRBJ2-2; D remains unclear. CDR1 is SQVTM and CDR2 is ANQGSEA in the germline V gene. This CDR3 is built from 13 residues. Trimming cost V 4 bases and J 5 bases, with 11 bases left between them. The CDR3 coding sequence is TGCAGCGTTGTAAGCCCTAGGACCGGGGAGCTGTTTTTT. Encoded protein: CSVVSPRTGELFF.

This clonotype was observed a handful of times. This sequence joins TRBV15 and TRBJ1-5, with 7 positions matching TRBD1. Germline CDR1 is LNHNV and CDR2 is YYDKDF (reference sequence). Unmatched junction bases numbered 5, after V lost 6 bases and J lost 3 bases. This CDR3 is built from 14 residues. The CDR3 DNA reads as TGTGCCACCAGTTACGACAGGGACAATCAGCCCCAGCATTTT. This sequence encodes CATSYDRDNQPQHF.

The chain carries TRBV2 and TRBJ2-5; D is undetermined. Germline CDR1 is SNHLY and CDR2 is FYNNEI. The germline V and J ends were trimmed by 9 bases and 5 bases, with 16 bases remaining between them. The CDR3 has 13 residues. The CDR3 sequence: CASIYSVGETQYF. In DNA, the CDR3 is TGTGCCAGTATATATTCCGTTGGGGAGACCCAGTACTTC. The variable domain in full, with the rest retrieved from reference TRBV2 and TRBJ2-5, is EPEVTQTPSHQVTQMGQEVILRCVPISNHLYFYWYRQILGQKVEFLVSFYNNEISEKSEIFDDQFSVERPDGSNFTLKIRSTKLEDSAMYFCASIYSVGETQYFGPGTRLLVL.